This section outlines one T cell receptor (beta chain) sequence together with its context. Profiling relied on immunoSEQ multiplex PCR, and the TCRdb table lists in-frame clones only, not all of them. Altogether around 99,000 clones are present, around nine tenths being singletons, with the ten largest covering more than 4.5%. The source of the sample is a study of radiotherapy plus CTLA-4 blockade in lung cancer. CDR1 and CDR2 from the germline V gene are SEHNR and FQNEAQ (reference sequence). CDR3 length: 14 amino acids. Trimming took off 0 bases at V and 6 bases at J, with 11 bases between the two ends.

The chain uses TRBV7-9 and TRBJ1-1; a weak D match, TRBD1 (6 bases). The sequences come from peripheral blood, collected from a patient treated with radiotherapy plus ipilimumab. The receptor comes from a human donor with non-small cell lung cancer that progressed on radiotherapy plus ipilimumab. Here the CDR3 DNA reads TGTGCCAGCAGCTTAGCTTTTGGGGGGCCTGAAGCTTTCTTT. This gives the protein CASSLAFGGPEAFF.